This T cell receptor beta chain came from a study of post-analysis software for immune sequencing data. For the study at large: In terms of disease course, relapsing-remitting, secondary progressive and progressive-relapsing multiple sclerosis were included.

Germline values: CDR1 SGHKS, CDR2 YYEKEE (reference sequence). V was shortened by 3 bases and J by 11 bases, with 24 bases between the two germline ends. CDR3 size: 16 residues. TCR beta cDNA libraries had unique molecular identifiers. The yield from roughly 1 to 10 million T cells was roughly 0.5 million cDNA molecules in total. From the PCR reads, TCRdb called clonotypes with MiXCR, one entry per CDR3 protein. In the table there are about 200,000 distinct CDR3 sequences, 29% of which are singletons. Study-level findings and limits: When compared against controls, multiple sclerosis patients showed significantly lower normalized Chao1 diversity. TRBV5-6, TRBV5-1 and TRBV20-1 belonged to a set of about 5 TRBV segments that were more frequent in patients than controls. Those samples that were prepared in the same batch co-clustered strongly by F measure.

This clonotype was recorded at least ten times. The antigen remains undetermined. This receptor was obtained from a girl aged 2-17 years with multiple sclerosis. The rearrangement uses TRBV5-5 and TRBJ1-5; tentative D call: TRBD1 (6 bases). Sequenced material: blood. CDR3 region: CASSYGADRYAAAQHF. The CDR3 nucleotides read TGTGCCAGCAGCTATGGGGCTGACAGGTATGCAGCGGCCCAGCATTTT.